This TCR beta chain was captured by sequencing in a study of shared clonotypes between healthy human individuals. CDR3 length equals 18 residues. Per germline, CDR1 SGDLS and CDR2 YYNGEE. The trim removed 0 bases at V and 3 bases at J, leaving 8 bases unmatched. CD45RA-negative memory and CD45RA+ naive subsets were split from the CD4+ cells. Findings and limits, study-wide: Clonotype sharing across donors was expected to vary with sequencing depth.

Clones were sequenced by immunoSEQ multiplex PCR, and TCRdb holds only the in-frame ones, with some missing. This sample has 1,400,000 or so clones, with roughly 98.5% found just once. About this clone itself: Its antigen is undetermined.

This chain connects TRBV9 to TRBJ2-2; 10 bases align to TRBD2. This TCR derives from a man aged 30-40 years in good health. Sequencing input: naive CD4+ T cells sorted from blood. Subset given: CD45RA+ positively selected. The CDR3 DNA follows: TGTGCCAGCAGCGTAGCTCCAGCGGGAGGGCCCGACACCGGGGAGCTGTTTTTT. Translation gives CASSVAPAGGPDTGELFF.